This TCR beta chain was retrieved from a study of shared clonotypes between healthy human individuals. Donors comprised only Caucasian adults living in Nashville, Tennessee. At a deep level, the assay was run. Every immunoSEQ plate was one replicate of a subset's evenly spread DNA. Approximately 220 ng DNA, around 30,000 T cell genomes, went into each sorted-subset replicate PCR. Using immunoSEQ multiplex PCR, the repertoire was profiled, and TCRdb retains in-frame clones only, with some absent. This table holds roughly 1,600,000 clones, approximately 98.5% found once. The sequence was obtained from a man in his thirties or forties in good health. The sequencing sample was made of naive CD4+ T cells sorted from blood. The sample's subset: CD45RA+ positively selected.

For the CDR3, the DNA is TGTGCCAGCAGTACAACAGGATTAACCTACAATGAGCAGTTCTTC. This encodes CASSTTGLTYNEQFF. This chain links TRBV28 with TRBJ2-1, with D possibly matching TRBD1 (5 bases). CDR1 and CDR2 from the germline V gene are MDHEN and SYDVKM. With 5 bases removed from V and 2 bases from J, the gap between germline ends came to 13 bases. The CDR3 has 15 residues. Filled out from reference TRBV28 and TRBJ2-1, the complete variable domain reads DVKVTQSSRYLVKRTGEKVFLECVQDMDHENMFWYRQDPGLGLRLIYFSYDVKMKEKGDIPEGYSVSREKKERFSLILESASTNQTSMYLCASSTTGLTYNEQFFGPGTRLTVL.